Below are 15 T cell receptor beta chains sequenced from a single sample in a study of blood T cells in healthy people across ages. Sample-barcoded 5' priming and a J-beta primer mix drove a second PCR of roughly 6 to 12 cycles. Via MiXCR, TCRdb re-called the 5' RACE reads, giving one row per CDR3 protein. This table holds hundreds of thousands of distinct CDR3 sequences, 25% found once. The sample was also reused in another study, on T cells of mothers and their children.

Material: blood. The receptors come from a boy between 5 and 17 years old in good health.

This clonotype occurred a few times. J is TRBJ2-1 and V is TRBV20-1; a weak D match, TRBD1 (7 bases). V lost 5 bases, J lost 5 bases, and 19 bases lay in between. The CDR3 is 15 residues long. Germline assignment: CDR1 DFQATT and CDR2 SNEGSKA (reference sequence). The CDR3 DNA follows: TGCAGTGCTCAGGGGGACGGGAGAGGCGACAATGAGCAGTTCTTC. Translation gives CSAQGDGRGDNEQFF.

The CDR3 sequence: CASSHRGGSNNEQFF. The CDR3 region has the DNA TGCGCCAGCAGCCACCGCGGGGGGTCCAACAATGAGCAGTTCTTC. The chain carries TRBV4-3 and TRBJ2-7; 8 nucleotides agree with TRBD2. The DNA end is a closer match to TRBJ2-1, so the J assignment may be wrong. The germline V gene has CDR1 LGHNA and CDR2 YSLEER. This CDR3 contains 15 residues.

In its sample, this clonotype was seen a few times. This sequence joins TRBV20-1 and TRBJ2-1; D is uncertain. V gave up 3 bases and J gave up 9 bases, with 9 bases separating them. This CDR3 is 11 amino acids long. Germline CDR1 is DFQATT and CDR2 is SNEGSKA (reference sequence). The CDR3 spells CSASRFGEQFF. CDR3 in DNA: TGCAGTGCTAGCCGGTTTGGTGAGCAGTTCTTC.

The gene calls are TRBV14 and TRBJ2-5; maybe TRBD2 (6 bases). Trimming shortened V by 5 bases and J by 5 bases, and 15 bases separated the two germline ends. This CDR3 has 14 amino acids. Germline V CDR1 and CDR2: SGHDN, FVKESK. The CDR3 region has the DNA TGTGCCAGCAGCAGGACTAACCTTAAGGAGACCCAGTACTTC. Amino acids: CASSRTNLKETQYF. Based on the CDR3 plus reference TRBV14 and TRBJ2-5, the full variable domain is EAGVTQFPSHSVIEKGQTVTLRCDPISGHDNLYWYRRVMGKEIKFLLHFVKESKQDESGMPNNRFLAERTGGTYSTLKVQPAELEDSGVYFCASSRTNLKETQYFGPGTRLLVL.

This clonotype was found a few times. This sequence joins TRBV3-1 and TRBJ2-5; 8 positions agree with TRBD2. Germline-derived CDR1 and CDR2 are LGHDT and YNNKEL (reference sequence). The CDR3 spans 16 residues. J gave up 2 bases and V 6 bases, and 11 bases lay outside the gene matches. The CDR3 coding sequence is TGTGCCAGCAGTCATTCCCCGGGAGGGAGTCAAGAGACCCAGTACTTC. Amino acid sequence: CASSHSPGGSQETQYF.

The genes are TRBV6-5 and TRBJ2-4, with 7 nucleotides matching TRBD2. Looked up from germline, CDR1 is MNHEY and CDR2 is SVGAGI. After removal of 4 bases from V and 5 bases from J, the junction contained 5 bases not matched to a gene. The CDR3 loop spans 14 amino acids. The CDR3, as DNA: TGTGCCAGCAGTTCGCCGGGAGGCGAAAACATTCAGTACTTC. Residues: CASSSPGGENIQYF.

The chain carries TRBV4-3 and TRBJ2-4, with no clear D. There are 13 residues in the CDR3. Germline CDR1 LGHNA, CDR2 YSLEER. Trimming pared 0 bases from V and 6 bases from J, leaving 6 bases between. The chain's CDR3 is CASSQEARNIQYF. The CDR3, as DNA: TGCGCCAGCAGCCAAGAAGCTAGAAACATTCAGTACTTC.

This clonotype was seen a handful of times. CDR3 residues: CASSQDPPGGPMTSSYNEQFF. The CDR3 coding sequence is TGCGCCAGCAGCCAAGATCCCCCTGGGGGGCCTATGACTAGCTCCTACAATGAGCAGTTCTTC. The chain is built from TRBV4-3 and TRBJ2-1; either TRBD1 or TRBD2 may fit D (6 bases each). The V end was cut by 0 bases, the J end by 0 bases, with 24 bases between. CDR1 is LGHNA and CDR2 is YSLEER in the germline V gene. This CDR3 contains 21 residues.

There are a few counts of this clonotype. This chain connects TRBV12-3 or TRBV12-4 to TRBJ2-1, with a tentative D call TRBD1 (6 bases). The V gene lost 10 bases and the J gene lost 5 bases, with 12 bases spanning the gap. The CDR3 has 12 amino acids. The CDR3: CATGAAHNEQFF. The CDR3 bases are TGTGCCACAGGGGCGGCCCACAATGAGCAGTTCTTC.

This CDR3 reads CASSLLAGPTDTQYF. The CDR3 coding sequence is TGTGCCAGCAGTTTACTAGCGGGACCCACAGATACGCAGTATTTT. The V call is TRBV12-3 or TRBV12-4, the J call TRBJ2-3, with 9 bases fitting TRBD2. The CDR3 covers 15 residues. V shed 2 bases and J 2 bases; nucleotides not matched to a gene: 2.

The chain couples TRBV4-1 to TRBJ2-1; 10 positions match TRBD2. The CDR3 is made up of 15 amino acids. V was pared by 5 bases and J by 3 bases, with 4 bases of the junction left unmatched. Germline-derived CDR1 and CDR2 are MGHRA and YSYEKL. This CDR3 reads CASSTASGSYNEQFF. As DNA, the CDR3 is TGCGCCAGCAGCACAGCTAGCGGGAGCTACAATGAGCAGTTCTTC.

This clonotype was found a few times. The chain joins TRBV7-9 to TRBJ2-4; 7 bases are a match to TRBD2. The CDR3 loop spans 11 amino acids. Per the germline V gene, CDR1 is SEHNR and CDR2 is FQNEAQ (reference sequence). The V gene end was trimmed by 11 bases and the J gene end by 7 bases; junction bases not matched to a gene: 5. CDR3 DNA sequence: TGTGCCTACGACGGGGGGAACATTCAGTACTTC. This translates into CAYDGGNIQYF. Drawing the rest from reference TRBV7-9 and TRBJ2-4, the complete variable domain is DTGVSQNPRHKITKRGQNVTFRCDPISEHNRLYWYRQTLGQGPEFLTYFQNEAQLEKSRLLSDRFSAERPKGSFSTLEIQRTEQGDSAMYLCAYDGGNIQYFGAGTRLSVL.

The rearrangement uses TRBV7-6 and TRBJ2-2, with 8 bases matching TRBD2. The V gene's germline CDR1 is SGHVS and CDR2 FNYEAQ. The CDR3 is 16 residues long. Trimming removed 1 base from V and 6 bases from J; junction bases left unmatched: 7. Here the CDR3 reads CASSLDGTSKAGELFF. For the CDR3, the DNA is TGTGCCAGCAGCTTAGACGGGACTAGTAAGGCCGGGGAGCTGTTTTTT.

Only one count was recorded for this clonotype. V and J are TRBV7-9 and TRBJ2-5, with 7 bases aligning to TRBD2. This CDR3 is built from 15 residues. Germline CDR1 SEHNR, CDR2 FQNEAQ (reference sequence). The V segment lost 4 bases and the J segment 4 bases; nucleotides outside the gene matches: 9. In DNA form, the CDR3 reads TGTGCCAGCAGCTCAAGCGGGGAATGGGGAGAGACCCAGTACTTC. It yields the protein CASSSSGEWGETQYF.

There are a few counts of this clonotype. The chain joins TRBV29-1 to TRBJ2-1; 7 bases agree with TRBD1. The CDR3 consists of 19 residues. Trimming at V came to 5 bases and at J to 1 base, leaving 20 bases not matched to a gene. Germline V gene data show CDR1 as SQVTM and CDR2 as ANQGSEA. The CDR3 spells CSVSDRVDSKDRSYNEQFF. The DNA for the CDR3 is TGCAGCGTTTCAGACAGGGTGGATAGTAAAGACAGGTCCTACAATGAGCAGTTCTTC.